Listed below are T cell receptor beta chains from one sample, sequenced in a study of T cells in Graves' hyperthyroidism and ophthalmopathy. TCRdb ran MiXCR on the multiplex PCR reads and lists one entry per CDR3 protein. The sample consists of hundreds of thousands of distinct CDR3 sequences, 12% to 15% of them appearing once. Input material: blood. Receptor source: a woman aged 55-75 years with Graves' ophthalmopathy. The CDR3 runs from the conserved cysteine through the conserved F or W. D genes are given only for firm matches. Expanded clones get a size class; other rows say once, few or many, or leave the size out.

clone_size j_call v_call d_call cdr3_aa cdr3_nt
many TRBJ2-1 TRBV7-9 TRBD2 CASSLELAGGTRGDEQFF TGTGCCAGCAGCTTAGAATTAGCGGGAGGTACCCGCGGGGATGAGCAGTTCTTC
many TRBJ1-1 TRBV6-1 - CASSKSRDGNTEAFF TGTGCCAGCAGCAAGTCCCGGGACGGTAACACTGAAGCTTTCTTT
- TRBJ2-1 TRBV30 TRBD2 CAWSVLSGSKDEQFF TGTGCCTGGAGTGTACTTAGCGGGAGTAAGGATGAGCAGTTCTTC
- TRBJ2-1 TRBV20-1 - CSARGGGANNEQFF TGCAGTGCTAGAGGCGGGGGCGCTAACAATGAGCAGTTCTTC
- TRBJ1-3 TRBV12-3/TRBV12-4 - CASSINSGNTIYF TGTGCCAGCAGTATCAACTCTGGAAACACCATATATTTT
many TRBJ1-2 TRBV3-1 - CASSPRTLYGYTF TGTGCCAGCAGCCCTAGAACCCTTTATGGCTACACCTTC
few TRBJ1-3 TRBV27 TRBD1 CASGTGRAIYF TGTGCCAGCGGGACAGGCCGCGCCATATATTTT
- TRBJ1-3 TRBV5-1 - CASSLAGTTGNTIYF TGTGCCAGCAGCTTGGCCGGGACAACTGGAAACACCATATATTTT
- TRBJ2-2 TRBV5-1 - CASSFLAGGNEQFFGPGTGELFF -
many TRBJ2-7 TRBV7-2 - CASSLDGGFGYEQYF TGTGCCAGCAGCTTAGATGGGGGATTCGGCTACGAGCAGTACTTC
many TRBJ2-1 TRBV11-3 - CASSLNRNSYNEQFF TGTGCCAGCAGCTTAAACAGAAACTCCTACAATGAGCAGTTCTTC
many TRBJ1-1 TRBV11-3 - CASSFGDTEAFF TGTGCCAGCAGCTTCGGAGACACTGAAGCTTTCTTT
- TRBJ2-2 TRBV5-1 - CASSWDILTGELFF TGCGCCAGCAGCTGGGACATCCTCACCGGGGAGCTGTTTTTT
- TRBJ1-2 TRBV11-2 - CASSIVTGYTF TGTGCCAGCAGCATAGTGACGGGCTACACCTTC
many TRBJ2-3 TRBV7-2 - CASSLEAGRGQYF TGTGCCAGCAGCTTAGAGGCGGGCCGGGGGCAGTATTTT
many TRBJ2-1 TRBV2 - CASSDAGSSYNEQFF TGTGCCAGCAGTGACGCGGGTAGCTCCTACAATGAGCAGTTCTTC
many TRBJ2-7 TRBV7-3 - CASSPLTLPFHEQYF TGTGCCAGCAGCCCTCTAACCCTTCCCTTCCACGAGCAGTACTTC
many TRBJ2-1 TRBV19 - CASRASGRQGNEQFF TGTGCCAGTAGAGCGAGCGGGAGACAGGGCAATGAGCAGTTCTTC
many TRBJ2-2 TRBV12-3/TRBV12-4 TRBD2 CASSSGPTSGHTGELFF TGTGCCAGCAGCTCGGGGCCGACTAGCGGACACACCGGGGAGCTGTTTTTT